Presented here are 3 T cell receptor beta chains from one specimen sequenced in a study of cytomegalovirus exposure and HLA in healthy donors. A multiplex PCR was run with 60 Vbeta primers and 13 Jbeta primers. Clones were read by immunoSEQ multiplex PCR, and TCRdb kept only the in-frame ones, dropping some. The data show around 75,000 clones, about 78% seen once. Material for sequencing was PBMCs. The receptors originated from a man younger than 35 in good health and CMV-seronegative.

This clone was found a few times. V and J are TRBV7-3 and TRBJ2-3; 11 bases line up with TRBD1. The ends lost 5 bases at V and 3 bases at J; junction bases unmatched: 4. CDR3 length equals 15 residues. Germline CDR1 SGHTA, CDR2 FQGTGA. The CDR3 bases are TGTGCCAGCAGCCCCGGACAGGGGGCAACAGATACGCAGTATTTT. Translating gives CASSPGQGATDTQYF.

The rearrangement joins TRBV6-5 to TRBJ1-2; maybe TRBD1 (6 bases). Trimming took off 6 bases at V and 2 bases at J, with 10 bases between the two ends. This CDR3 is built from 13 residues. CDR1 is MNHEY, CDR2 SVGAGI, per germline. CDR3 region: CASSQGINYGYTF. The CDR3 DNA reads as TGTGCCAGCAGCCAGGGGATAAACTATGGCTACACCTTC.

This clone was recorded a few times. This chain uses TRBV5-1 with TRBJ2-5; 9 positions agree with TRBD1. TRBJ2-7 matches the DNA end more closely, so the J call is doubtful. Germline-derived CDR1 and CDR2 are SGHRS and YFSETQ. The CDR3 extends over 17 amino acids. The DNA for the CDR3 is TGCGCCAGCAGCGCTGGAACCCCGGGACAGGGTTTTTACGAGCAGTACTTC. Translating gives CASSAGTPGQGFYEQYF.